These 26 T cell receptor beta chains came from one sample sequenced in a study of OX40 agonist ivuxolimab in advanced cancers. Generated by immunoSEQ multiplex PCR, the TCRdb table keeps only in-frame clones and is missing some. The table has over 70,000 clones, around 93% seen once. Sequences were derived from CD4+ or CD8+ T cells sorted from blood, sampled in a trial of the OX40 agonist ivuxolimab. The source of these receptors is an adult with an advanced solid tumor such as melanoma, head and neck, liver or kidney cancer.

The J gene is TRBJ2-1, the V gene TRBV9; possible D gene TRBD2, 7 bases. Between the trimmed V and J ends, which lost 1 base and 6 bases, there was a span of 14 bases. This CDR3 contains 15 residues. The germline V gene encodes CDR1 SGDLS and CDR2 YYNGEE. CDR3 nucleotides: TGTGCCAGCAGCGTACGGGGGGCCGGGTCCAATGAGCAGTTCTTC. It translates to CASSVRGAGSNEQFF.

This clone was seen a single time. The chain carries TRBV5-6 and TRBJ1-1, with D uncertain. Trimming took off 4 bases at V and 6 bases at J, with 13 bases between the two ends. The CDR3 length is 13 residues. The germline V gene has CDR1 SGHDT and CDR2 YYEEEE. The CDR3 DNA is TGTGCCAGCAGCCCCCTACTCGGGGCTGAAGCTTTCTTT. Translated, it gives CASSPLLGAEAFF.

This sequence joins TRBV4-1 and TRBJ2-7; 8 bases map to TRBD1. The CDR3 sequence is 16 residues long. J gave up 7 bases and V 0 bases, and 11 bases lay outside the gene matches. Germline CDR1 MGHRA, CDR2 YSYEKL. CDR3 coding DNA: TGCGCCAGCAGCCAAGATGGCAGGGCAGGGGGCAGTGAGCAGTACTTC. Translating it yields CASSQDGRAGGSEQYF.

J is TRBJ2-1 and V is TRBV19, with unresolved D. V was pared by 3 bases and J by 0 bases, with 6 bases between. Germline CDR1 reads LNHDA; CDR2 reads SQIVND (reference sequence). This CDR3 comprises 14 residues. The CDR3 reads CASSIQSSYNEQFF. CDR3 coding DNA: TGTGCCAGTAGTATCCAGAGCTCCTACAATGAGCAGTTCTTC.

The chain couples TRBV5-1 to TRBJ2-5, with 12 bases that match TRBD2. The length of the CDR3 is 17 residues. Germline V gives CDR1 SGHRS, CDR2 YFSETQ. Unmatched junction bases numbered 11, after V lost 3 bases and J lost 5 bases. This CDR3 is CASSSRLAGEIDETQYF. The CDR3 nucleotides are TGCGCCAGCAGCTCCCGACTAGCGGGAGAAATTGATGAGACCCAGTACTTC.

The rearrangement links TRBV27 to TRBJ2-5, with D perhaps assigned TRBD1 or TRBD2 (6 bases each). The CDR3 loop spans 15 amino acids. Germline-derived CDR1 and CDR2 are MNHEY and SMNVEV (reference sequence). The germline V and J ends were trimmed by 6 bases and 4 bases, with 18 bases remaining between them. CDR3 protein: CASRYREVSGETQYF. Written as DNA, the CDR3 is TGTGCCAGCAGATACAGGGAGGTATCGGGAGAGACCCAGTACTTC.

This chain connects TRBV27 to TRBJ2-7, with D unclear. Trimming removed 4 bases from V and 0 bases from J, with 7 bases in between. The CDR3 length is 13 residues. CDR1 is MNHEY and CDR2 is SMNVEV in the germline V gene (reference sequence). Here the CDR3 reads CASSSLSSYEQYF. CDR3 DNA: TGTGCCAGCAGTTCCCTTAGCTCCTACGAGCAGTACTTC.

CDR3 sequence reads: CASSQDTGPRSYTF. For the CDR3, the DNA is TGCGCCAGCAGCCAAGATACAGGGCCGAGGAGCTACACCTTC. V is TRBV4-1 and J is TRBJ1-2; D is possibly TRBD1 (6 bases). Germline V gives CDR1 MGHRA, CDR2 YSYEKL. This CDR3 is 14 amino acids long. The germline V and J ends were trimmed by 0 bases and 9 bases, with 14 bases remaining between them.

J is TRBJ2-6 and V is TRBV5-6, with 8 nucleotides matching TRBD1. The CDR3 totals 17 residues. V lost 4 bases and J lost 0; bases outside the gene matches: 6. The germline CDR1 and CDR2 sequences are SGHDT and YYEEEE. The CDR3, as DNA: TGTGCCAGCAGCCAGGGACAGGTCCCCTCTGGGGCCAACGTCCTGACTTTC. It encodes CASSQGQVPSGANVLTF.

Written as DNA, the CDR3 is TGTGCCAGCAGTTCGGTTGGGGCTAGCGGCAACACCGGGGAGCTGTTTTTT. As protein: CASSSVGASGNTGELFF. The chain uses TRBV27 and TRBJ2-2, with 7 bases matching TRBD2. From germline, CDR1 is MNHEY and CDR2 SMNVEV (reference sequence). Trimming cost V 4 bases and J 2 bases; bases outside gene matches: 10. The CDR3 totals 17 residues.

In this sample, this clone turned up once. The rearrangement uses TRBV6-5 and TRBJ1-3, with 7 bases that match TRBD1. Germline loops: CDR1 MNHEY, CDR2 SVGAGI. The ends lost 2 bases at V and 16 bases at J; junction bases unmatched: 17. The CDR3 is 15 amino acids. CDR3 loop: CASSYLSLGQLTIYF. DNA of the CDR3: TGTGCCAGCAGTTACCTTAGCCTGGGACAGCTGACAATTTATTTT.

The rearrangement joins TRBV9 to TRBJ2-5, with D maybe TRBD1 (6 bases). Trimming left V 0 bases short and J 3 bases short, with 6 bases between. This CDR3 has 13 residues. Germline CDR1 is SGDLS and CDR2 is YYNGEE. The CDR3 nucleotides are TGTGCCAGCAGCGTAGCAGGGGAAGAGACCCAGTACTTC. It codes for CASSVAGEETQYF.

The chain employs TRBV7-2 and TRBJ2-7; no clear D. V was shortened by 6 bases and J by 0 bases, with 15 bases between the two germline ends. Germline V CDR1 and CDR2: SGHTA, FQGNSA. There are 15 residues in the CDR3. This CDR3 reads CASRVDHMGSYEQYF. The DNA of the CDR3 is TGTGCCAGCAGGGTAGACCACATGGGCTCCTACGAGCAGTACTTC.

The rearrangement uses TRBV2 and TRBJ2-3, with 12 bases aligning to TRBD2. CDR3 size: 20 residues. Losses at the gene ends were 5 bases for V and 6 bases for J; bases not matched to a gene: 21. Germline loops: CDR1 SNHLY, CDR2 FYNNEI. The CDR3 nucleotides read TGTGCCAGCAGTTGGACAGGGGCCGGGACTAGCGGGTCCGCAGGGGATACGCAGTATTTT. This encodes CASSWTGAGTSGSAGDTQYF.

The V call is TRBV7-2, the J call TRBJ2-4; D is undetermined. The germline CDR1 and CDR2 sequences are SGHTA and FQGNSA. The CDR3 totals 14 residues. Trimming cost V 6 bases and J 3 bases, with 12 bases left between them. The CDR3 region is CASSSLGGKNIQYF. CDR3 nucleotide sequence: TGTGCCAGCAGTTCCCTAGGTGGCAAAAACATTCAGTACTTC. Supplemented by reference TRBV7-2 and TRBJ2-4, the full variable domain reads GAGVSQSPSNKVTEKGKDVELRCDPISGHTALYWYRQSLGQGLEFLIYFQGNSAPDKSGLPSDRFSAERTGGSVSTLTIQRTQQEDSAVYLCASSSLGGKNIQYFGAGTRLSVL.

The chain uses TRBV10-2 and TRBJ2-5; D assignment may be TRBD1 or TRBD2 (6 bases each). CDR3 size: 12 residues. Germline assignment: CDR1 WSHSY and CDR2 SAAADI. The V gene lost 2 bases and the J gene lost 9 bases, with 10 bases spanning the gap. The CDR3 nucleotides are TGCGCCAGCAGTGAGGCGGAGGGGGCCCAGTACTTC. It yields the protein CASSEAEGAQYF.

The chain couples TRBV6-6 to TRBJ2-3, with D uncertain. CDR3 size: 12 residues. The germline V gene has CDR1 MNHNY and CDR2 SVGAGI (reference sequence). The V end lost 5 bases, the J end lost 6 bases, and 9 bases lay between the germline ends. The CDR3 spells CASSGPGDTQYF. DNA for the CDR3: TGTGCCAGCAGTGGCCCTGGGGATACGCAGTATTTT.

The chain has TRBV6-5 and TRBJ1-2; TRBD1 aligns across 9 bases. CDR1 and CDR2 (germline): MNHEY, SVGAGI. The V segment lost 8 bases and the J segment 6 bases; nucleotides outside the gene matches: 10. This CDR3 comprises 14 residues. DNA of the CDR3: TGTGCCAGCCGCCATGGGGGACAGGGCGATGGCTACACCTTC. It encodes CASRHGGQGDGYTF.

V is TRBV29-1 and J is TRBJ2-3; 10 nucleotides match TRBD2. Trimming cost V 6 bases and J 2 bases; bases outside gene matches: 5. The germline CDR1 and CDR2 sequences are SQVTM and ANQGSEA. The length of the CDR3 is 14 residues. As DNA, the CDR3 is TGCAGCGTCGAACTAGCGGGACACACAGATACGCAGTATTTT. Its translation is CSVELAGHTDTQYF.

The J gene is TRBJ2-4, the V gene TRBV27; D ambiguous. Between the trimmed V and J ends, which lost 3 bases and 1 base, there was a span of 4 bases. Germline lookup yields CDR1 MNHEY and CDR2 SMNVEV (reference sequence). The CDR3 totals 13 residues. The CDR3 nucleotides are TGTGCCAGCAGTTTCTCGGCCAAAAACATTCAGTACTTC. This gives the protein CASSFSAKNIQYF.

The chain joins TRBV27 to TRBJ2-6, with a tentative D call TRBD1 (6 bases). V lost 6 bases and J lost 6, with 15 bases in between. This CDR3 has 15 residues. From germline, CDR1 is MNHEY and CDR2 SMNVEV (reference sequence). The CDR3 region has the DNA TGTGCCAGCAGACCGACCGGGACACCGGCCAACGTCCTGACTTTC. It encodes CASRPTGTPANVLTF. The whole variable domain, filled in from reference TRBV27 and TRBJ2-6, reads EAQVTQNPRYLITVTGKKLTVTCSQNMNHEYMSWYRQDPGLGLRQIYYSMNVEVTDKGDVPEGYKVSRKEKRNFPLILESPSPNQTSLYFCASRPTGTPANVLTFGAGSRLTVL.

CDR3 coding DNA: TGTGCCAGCAGCTTGGGGTCAGGGGGCGTATTCGGTGAAAAACTGTTTTTT. Translated, it gives CASSLGSGGVFGEKLFF. The chain has TRBV5-6 and TRBJ1-4; 8 nucleotides agree with TRBD1. This CDR3 has 17 residues. The J segment lost 7 bases and the V segment lost 0 bases, leaving 11 bases of the junction unmatched. Germline V gene sequence: CDR1 SGHDT, CDR2 YYEEEE.

The V and J genes are TRBV28 and TRBJ2-7, with TRBD1 identical over 10 bases. Germline V gives CDR1 MDHEN, CDR2 SYDVKM. This CDR3 has 15 amino acids. V trimming: 3 bases; J trimming: 3 bases; junction bases outside the gene matches: 5. In DNA, the CDR3 is TGTGCCAGCAGTTTGGGGACAGGGGATTTCTACGAGCAGTACTTC. Protein product: CASSLGTGDFYEQYF.

This clone is a singleton in its sample. This chain joins TRBV7-2 and TRBJ2-3, with 7 bases aligning to TRBD2. The germline CDR1 and CDR2 sequences are SGHTA and FQGNSA. The CDR3 spans 15 residues. The ends lost 1 base at V and 10 bases at J; junction bases unmatched: 11. The chain's CDR3 is CASSLVTGGWRAQYF. The CDR3 nucleotides are TGTGCCAGCAGCTTAGTAACCGGGGGGTGGAGGGCGCAGTATTTT.

V and J are TRBV27 and TRBJ1-5, with D perhaps TRBD1 (5 bases). The CDR3 length is 13 residues. Germline V gene sequence: CDR1 MNHEY, CDR2 SMNVEV (reference sequence). V gave up 3 bases and J gave up 4 bases, with 7 bases separating them. The CDR3 DNA sequence: TGTGCCAGCAGTTTTACAGGTAATCAGCCCCAGCATTTT. It is translated as CASSFTGNQPQHF.

This chain connects TRBV5-1 to TRBJ2-7, with TRBD2 matching over 12 bases. J lost 5 bases, V lost 3 bases, and 6 bases had no gene match. Germline values: CDR1 SGHRS, CDR2 YFSETQ. The CDR3 is made up of 15 amino acids. The CDR3 DNA reads TGCGCCAGCAGCTCTCCTAGCGGGGGGGCTGACGAGCAGTACTTC. Protein: CASSSPSGGADEQYF.